This T cell receptor (beta chain) was captured in a study of blood T cell repertoires in COVID-19. Study at large: Nucleic acid was either cDNA or gDNA, and it came from T cells, B-cell-depleted T cells, or PBMCs.

The CDR3 loop spans 13 amino acids. V was clipped by 4 bases and J by 0 bases, with 7 bases between them. Methods used by the authors: Amplified reference gene primers provided the basis for estimating nucleated cell counts. TCRdb's copy holds only in-frame clones and misses some; the assay was immunoSEQ multiplex PCR. Clonal size and the V and J genes are those of that table, whereas D and trimming came from the DNA. In the table there are some 87,000 clones, more than 60% of which are singletons. The rearrangement links TRBV12-3 or TRBV12-4 to TRBJ2-7; maybe TRBD2 (6 bases). This clonotype originated in a human donor in a cohort sampled during active COVID-19. The sequenced sample consisted of peripheral blood. CDR3 bases: TGTGCCAGCAGTTCTAGCGACTCCTACGAGCAGTACTTC. It encodes CASSSSDSYEQYF.